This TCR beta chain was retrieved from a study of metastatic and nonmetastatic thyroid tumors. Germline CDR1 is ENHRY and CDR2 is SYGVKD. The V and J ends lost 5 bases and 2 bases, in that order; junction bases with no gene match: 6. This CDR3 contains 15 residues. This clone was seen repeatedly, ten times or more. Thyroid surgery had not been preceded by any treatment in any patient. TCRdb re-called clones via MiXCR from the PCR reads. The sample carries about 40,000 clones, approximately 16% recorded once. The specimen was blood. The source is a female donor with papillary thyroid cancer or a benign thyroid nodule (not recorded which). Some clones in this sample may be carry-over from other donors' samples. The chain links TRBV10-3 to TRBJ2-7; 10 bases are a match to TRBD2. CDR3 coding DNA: TGTGCCATCAGTACTAGCGGGGCCGAGACCTACGAGCAGTACTTC. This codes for CAISTSGAETYEQYF.